These 26 T cell receptor beta chains came from one sample sequenced in a study of T cells in Graves' hyperthyroidism and ophthalmopathy. The source material, RNA transcripts, was used to amplify TCR beta CDR3 regions. The study used the HTBI primer set for a first-round RT-PCR of the TCR CDR3. TCRdb processed the multiplex PCR reads anew with MiXCR; each CDR3 protein has one entry. The sample consists of around 600,000 distinct CDR3 sequences, 13% to 15% of them appearing once. The sequencing input was blood. These receptors were obtained from a woman between 50 and 59 years old with Graves' ophthalmopathy.

This clonotype was counted ten times or more. This chain joins TRBV7-3 and TRBJ2-3; tentatively, D is TRBD2 (7 bases). V lost 1 base, J lost 8 bases, and 10 bases lay in between. Germline loops: CDR1 SGHTA, CDR2 FQGTGA. The CDR3 has 13 amino acids. CDR3 residues: CASSLREGGTQYF. CDR3 DNA: TGTGCCAGCAGCTTAAGGGAGGGGGGTACGCAGTATTTT.

This clonotype came up a few times. Written as DNA, the CDR3 is TGTGCCAGCAGTTACCATGGCGGGACAGGGACTTACGGACCCGACTATGGCTACACCTTC. This codes for CASSYHGGTGTYGPDYGYTF. The chain is built from TRBV6-5 and TRBJ1-2, with 9 positions matching TRBD1. Trimming removed 2 bases from V and 3 bases from J; junction bases left unmatched: 19. This CDR3 is built from 20 residues. Per the germline V gene, CDR1 is MNHEY and CDR2 is SVGAGI.

The chain links TRBV7-8 to TRBJ1-2; D may be TRBD1 (5 bases). The CDR3 spans 18 residues. The V end lost 4 bases, the J end lost 4 bases, and 25 bases lay between the germline ends. Germline V CDR1 and CDR2: SGHVS, FQNEAQ. The CDR3 protein is CASSSAPATGGNIYGYTF. In nucleotides, the CDR3 is TGTGCCAGCAGCTCCGCCCCCGCGACCGGGGGGAACATCTATGGCTACACCTTC.

The V call is TRBV5-1, the J call TRBJ1-2; possible D gene TRBD1, 6 bases. Trimming removed 0 bases from V and 2 bases from J, with 11 bases in between. This CDR3 is built from 15 residues. The germline CDR1 and CDR2 sequences are SGHRS and YFSETQ. In DNA form, the CDR3 reads TGCGCCAGCAGCTTGGAACCGGGGGCCAACTATGGCTACACCTTC. It yields the protein CASSLEPGANYGYTF.

This clonotype was counted between two and nine times. The chain combines TRBV19 with TRBJ2-7; possibly TRBD2 for D (6 bases). The CDR3 is 18 amino acids. Per the germline V gene, CDR1 is LNHDA and CDR2 is SQIVND (reference sequence). The V and J ends lost 6 bases and 0 bases respectively, with 24 bases between them. The CDR3 protein is CASSSRASVQTSSYEQYF. CDR3 sequence (DNA): TGTGCCAGTAGCTCGCGGGCTAGCGTACAAACCAGCTCCTACGAGCAGTACTTC.

The chain joins TRBV6-4 to TRBJ2-1, with a possible D match to TRBD2 (6 bases). Trimming took 8 bases from V and 4 from J, leaving 18 bases between them. Germline V gene lookup returns CDR1 MRHNA and CDR2 SNTAGT. CDR3 length: 15 amino acids. As DNA, the CDR3 is TGTGCCAGCGGGACCCCGGGACTTCCGTACAATGAGCAGTTCTTC. As protein: CASGTPGLPYNEQFF.

This clonotype was recorded a few times. DNA for the CDR3: TGCAGTGCTAGGATGGTAGTAGCGGGACCCCAAGAGACCCAGTACTTC. Protein product: CSARMVVAGPQETQYF. The chain has TRBV20-1 and TRBJ2-5; 8 positions agree with TRBD2. Germline V gene sequence: CDR1 DFQATT, CDR2 SNEGSKA (reference sequence). V dropped 3 bases and J dropped 1; count of bases not matched to a gene: 10. The CDR3 contains 16 residues.

This clonotype was seen ten or more times. The gene calls are TRBV28 and TRBJ2-5; perhaps D is TRBD1 or TRBD2 (5 bases each). Trimming removed 3 bases at V and 7 bases at J, with 12 bases between. This CDR3 region has 13 residues. Germline CDR1 MDHEN, CDR2 SYDVKM. The CDR3 DNA reads as TGTGCCAGCAGTTTGCAGGGACCGTGGACCCAGTACTTC. Its protein is CASSLQGPWTQYF.

This clonotype was seen only a few times. CDR3 sequence: CASSHVLSGEEQFF. The CDR3 DNA sequence: TGTGCCAGCAGTCACGTCTTATCGGGAGAGGAACAGTTCTTC. J is TRBJ2-1 and V is TRBV28, with a tentative D call TRBD2 (6 bases). The CDR3 runs to 14 residues. The germline V and J ends were trimmed by 5 bases and 13 bases, with 21 bases remaining between them. Germline CDR1 is MDHEN and CDR2 is SYDVKM.

This clonotype was counted at least ten times. This chain joins TRBV6-2 or TRBV6-3 and TRBJ2-7; possibly TRBD2 for D (5 bases). The germline V and J ends were trimmed by 8 bases and 0 bases, with 17 bases remaining between them. The CDR3 covers 15 residues. Per the germline V gene, CDR1 is MNHEY and CDR2 is SVGEGT. CDR3 protein: CASGLAGSLSYEQYF. Written as DNA, the CDR3 is TGTGCCAGCGGCCTAGCCGGGTCTCTCTCCTACGAGCAGTACTTC.

The table lists this clonotype with a few counts. The genes are TRBV3-1 and TRBJ1-1; tentative D call: TRBD1 (6 bases). The CDR3 extends over 14 amino acids. Germline V gene lookup returns CDR1 LGHDT and CDR2 YNNKEL (reference sequence). Trimming took off 2 bases at V and 1 base at J, with 8 bases between the two ends. The CDR3 DNA is TGTGCCAGCAGCCAAAGGGGGGGGAACACTGAAGCTTTCTTT. Protein: CASSQRGGNTEAFF. The full variable domain, with the rest looked up from reference TRBV3-1 and TRBJ1-1, is DTAVSQTPKYLVTQMGNDKSIKCEQNLGHDTMYWYKQDSKKFLKIMFSYNNKELIINETVPNRFSPKSPDKAHLNLHINSLELGDSAVYFCASSQRGGNTEAFFGQGTRLTVV.

V usage is TRBV5-5 and J usage is TRBJ2-1; D remains ambiguous. The V end lost 4 bases, the J end lost 7 bases, and 12 bases lay between the germline ends. Germline V gives CDR1 SGHKS, CDR2 YYEKEE (reference sequence). This CDR3 has 13 amino acids. CDR3 residues: CASSPWTGNEQFF. The DNA of the CDR3 is TGTGCCAGCAGCCCCTGGACCGGGAATGAGCAGTTCTTC.

Regarding this clonotype: A read error may explain this, as a much larger clone is one base away. This chain uses TRBV6-1 with TRBJ1-1; TRBD1 agrees at 7 bases. There are 17 residues in the CDR3. V lost 7 bases, J lost 3 bases, and 17 bases stayed unmatched. In germline, CDR1 is MNHNS, CDR2 SASEGT. In DNA, the CDR3 is TGTGCCAGCAACAAAGGGACAGAGTGGATTTCAGACACTGAAGCTTTCTTT. Residues: CASNKGTEWISDTEAFF.

This clonotype was seen a handful of times. The J gene is TRBJ2-7, the V gene TRBV19; 8 bases map to TRBD2. Unmatched junction bases numbered 6, after V lost 6 bases and J lost 2 bases. From germline, CDR1 is LNHDA and CDR2 SQIVND (reference sequence). This CDR3 has 14 residues. The CDR3 DNA reads as TGTGCCAGTAGCTCTAGCGGGTTGCCCTACGAGCAGTACTTC. It translates to CASSSSGLPYEQYF.

This clonotype was seen repeatedly, ten times or more. The V call is TRBV5-8, the J call TRBJ2-3; 8 bases agree with TRBD1. Germline V gene lookup returns CDR1 SGHTS and CDR2 YDEGEE. V lost 3 bases, J lost 0 bases, and 3 bases stayed unmatched. The CDR3 is 15 amino acids. The CDR3 DNA sequence: TGTGCCAGCAGCTCGGGACAGGTCAGCACAGATACGCAGTATTTT. Its protein is CASSSGQVSTDTQYF. Full variable domain (rest looked up from reference TRBV5-8 and TRBJ2-3): EAGVTQSPTHLIKTRGQQATLRCSPISGHTSVYWYQQALGLGLQFLLWYDEGEERNRGNFPPRFSGRQFPNYSSELNVNALELEDSALYLCASSSGQVSTDTQYFGPGTRLTVL.

The chain carries TRBV10-3 and TRBJ1-3; tentatively, D is TRBD1 (6 bases). Trimming removed 6 bases from V and 4 bases from J, with 10 bases in between. CDR1 is ENHRY, CDR2 SYGVKD, per germline. This CDR3 has 13 residues. The CDR3 bases are TGTGCCATCAGCCGGGACATCGGAAACACCATATATTTT. Translating it yields CAISRDIGNTIYF.

This clonotype was observed many times. The chain is built from TRBV5-1 and TRBJ2-7; a possible D gene is TRBD2 (6 bases). The CDR3 has 16 residues. The ends were cut back, 3 bases at V and 2 bases at J, with 18 bases in the middle. The V gene's germline CDR1 is SGHRS and CDR2 YFSETQ. CDR3 in DNA: TGCGCCAGCAGCTCCTCCCCTAGCGCCATAACCTACGAGCAGTACTTC. This codes for CASSSSPSAITYEQYF.

This clonotype was seen at least ten times. The chain joins TRBV5-1 to TRBJ2-1; 9 bases line up with TRBD2. CDR1 is SGHRS and CDR2 is YFSETQ in the germline V gene. J lost 6 bases, V lost 3 bases, and 10 bases had no gene match. CDR3 length: 16 residues. Here the CDR3 reads CASSSEVGLASNEQFF. CDR3 nucleotide sequence: TGCGCCAGCAGCTCTGAAGTGGGACTAGCATCCAATGAGCAGTTCTTC.

This clonotype was seen many times. V and J are TRBV28 and TRBJ2-7; D is uncertain. V gave up 2 bases and J gave up 6 bases, with 17 bases separating them. Germline V gene sequence: CDR1 MDHEN, CDR2 SYDVKM. The CDR3 is 15 residues long. CDR3 amino acids: CASSLGFTAFPEQYF. Here the CDR3 DNA reads TGTGCCAGCAGTTTAGGCTTCACCGCCTTCCCCGAGCAGTACTTC.

V gene TRBV29-1 combines with J gene TRBJ2-5; D is undetermined. Trimming took 2 bases from V and 4 from J, leaving 8 bases between them. This CDR3 has 12 residues. Germline V gives CDR1 SQVTM, CDR2 ANQGSEA. CDR3 nucleotides: TGCAGCGTTGAATACCGCCTAGAGACCCAGTACTTC. It codes for CSVEYRLETQYF.

This clonotype was seen repeatedly, ten times or more. This sequence joins TRBV28 and TRBJ1-3, with D possibly matching TRBD1 (6 bases). V lost 1 base, J lost 2 bases, and 9 bases lay in between. This CDR3 region has 15 residues. The germline CDR1 and CDR2 sequences are MDHEN and SYDVKM. The CDR3 DNA reads TGTGCCAGCAGTTTATCTGGGGGCCCTGGAAACACCATATATTTT. The encoded protein is CASSLSGGPGNTIYF.

Many counts were recorded for this clonotype. The J gene is TRBJ1-1, the V gene TRBV30, with D unclear. The CDR3 extends over 13 amino acids. Germline CDR1 reads GTSNPN; CDR2 reads SVGIG (reference sequence). V shed 2 bases and J shed 4 bases, with 11 bases lying between them. The CDR3 is CAWSLILGTEAFF. CDR3 sequence (DNA): TGTGCCTGGAGTTTGATTTTGGGCACTGAAGCTTTCTTT.

There are many counts of this clonotype. The CDR3 coding sequence is TGTGCCAGCAGCCGCAGGGGGGCGGCGAACGAGCAGTACTTC. Translation gives CASSRRGAANEQYF. The chain uses TRBV7-2 and TRBJ2-7; TRBD1 is a possible D gene (7 bases). Trimming pared 5 bases from V and 5 bases from J, leaving 16 bases between. The CDR3 is 14 amino acids. Germline CDR1 SGHTA, CDR2 FQGNSA.

The rearrangement uses TRBV20-1 and TRBJ2-3, with D tentatively TRBD2 (5 bases). The V and J ends lost 3 bases and 2 bases respectively, with 12 bases between them. CDR1 is DFQATT and CDR2 is SNEGSKA in the germline V gene (reference sequence). The CDR3 runs 14 residues. The CDR3 DNA follows: TGCAGTGCTAGTATGGGAGTACCCACAGATACGCAGTATTTT. Translated: CSASMGVPTDTQYF.

With regard to this clonotype: A clone one base away is much larger, so this may be a read error. The chain is built from TRBV10-3 and TRBJ1-3; D is possibly TRBD1 (6 bases). This CDR3 is built from 16 residues. The V end lost 3 bases, the J end lost 2 bases, and 14 bases lay between the germline ends. From germline, CDR1 is ENHRY and CDR2 SYGVKD. For the CDR3, the DNA is TGTGCCATCAGTGAAGCCGGGACACCAACTGGAAACACCATATATTTT. Its protein product is CAISEAGTPTGNTIYF.

This clonotype was recorded many times. This rearrangement joins TRBV24-1 to TRBJ1-4; D unclear. Germline CDR1 reads KGHDR; CDR2 reads SFDVKD. The length of the CDR3 is 12 residues. Trimming took 2 bases from V and 8 from J, leaving 5 bases between them. The CDR3 bases are TGTGCCACCAGTGATTACGGAGAAAAACTGTTTTTT. Translation: CATSDYGEKLFF.